A single sample is the source of the 19 T cell receptor beta chains below, sequenced in a study of siplizumab effects on memory and regulatory T cells. Sequenced by immunoSEQ multiplex PCR; TCRdb stores in-frame clones only, minus some. This table holds around 100,000 clones, more than 90% found once. Sequencing was done on a sample of CD4+ T cells sorted from blood. These receptors all come from a human donor in good health. Some clones in this sample may be carry-over from other donors' samples.

The V call is TRBV6-5, the J call TRBJ1-1, with a possible D match to TRBD1 (5 bases). The CDR3 covers 12 residues. CDR1 MNHEY and CDR2 SVGAGI come from the germline V gene. V was pared by 7 bases and J by 7 bases, with 13 bases between. DNA of the CDR3: TGTGCCAGCACCCGGGACGGGCGTGAAGCTTTCTTT. Its protein product is CASTRDGREAFF.

The chain uses TRBV5-1 and TRBJ1-2; D uncertain. Trimming pared 4 bases from V and 4 bases from J, leaving 11 bases between. Germline assignment: CDR1 SGHRS and CDR2 YFSETQ. CDR3 length: 13 residues. CDR3 DNA sequence: TGCGCCAGCAGCACAGAACAGTTCTATGGCTACACCTTC. It yields the protein CASSTEQFYGYTF.

This sequence joins TRBV6-5 and TRBJ2-5, with 10 bases fitting TRBD2. The germline gives CDR1 MNHEY, CDR2 SVGAGI. Trimming removed 10 bases from V and 5 bases from J; junction bases left unmatched: 10. The CDR3 is 14 residues long. The CDR3 nucleotides are TGTGCCACCTCACCGGGACTAGCGATTGAGACCCAGTACTTC. Residues: CATSPGLAIETQYF.

CDR3 amino acids: CASSVTGVIHEQYF. For the CDR3, the DNA is TGTGCCAGTAGTGTGACTGGAGTCATCCACGAGCAGTACTTC. The genes are TRBV19 and TRBJ2-7, with no clear D. Germline V gives CDR1 LNHDA, CDR2 SQIVND (reference sequence). The CDR3 has 14 amino acids. Trimming took 5 bases from V and 5 from J, leaving 16 bases between them.

This clone was detected only once. V and J are TRBV7-2 and TRBJ2-1; D might be TRBD1 (6 bases). Germline V gives CDR1 SGHTA, CDR2 FQGNSA. The CDR3 spans 15 residues. The V end lost 2 bases, the J end lost 4 bases, and 12 bases lay between the germline ends. This CDR3 is CASSLSQGTYNEQFF. CDR3 nucleotide sequence: TGTGCCAGCAGCTTATCACAGGGAACTTACAATGAGCAGTTCTTC.

The chain carries TRBV19 and TRBJ2-7, with TRBD2 identical over 8 bases. J lost 0 bases, V lost 0 bases, and 13 bases had no gene match. Germline V CDR1 and CDR2: LNHDA, SQIVND (reference sequence). The CDR3 runs to 19 residues. The CDR3 reads CASSIDPWREEGVSYEQYF. CDR3 nucleotides: TGTGCCAGTAGTATAGATCCATGGCGGGAGGAAGGTGTCTCCTACGAGCAGTACTTC. Based on the CDR3 plus reference TRBV19 and TRBJ2-7, the full variable domain is DGGITQSPKYLFRKEGQNVTLSCEQNLNHDAMYWYRQDPGQGLRLIYYSQIVNDFQKGDIAEGYSVSREKKESFPLTVTSAQKNPTAFYLCASSIDPWREEGVSYEQYFGPGTRLTVT.

The rearrangement uses TRBV5-1 and TRBJ2-3; maybe TRBD2 (5 bases). Germline V gives CDR1 SGHRS, CDR2 YFSETQ. The length of the CDR3 is 19 residues. Deletions cut 4 bases from V and 0 bases from J, with 24 bases between. CDR3 region: CASSLWPGRPGNSTDTQYF. Here the CDR3 DNA reads TGCGCCAGCAGCCTCTGGCCCGGTAGACCGGGGAATAGCACAGATACGCAGTATTTT. The entire variable domain, with the rest obtained from reference TRBV5-1 and TRBJ2-3, is as follows: KAGVTQTPRYLIKTRGQQVTLSCSPISGHRSVSWYQQTPGQGLQFLFEYFSETQRNKGNFPGRFSGRQFSNSRSEMNVSTLELGDSALYLCASSLWPGRPGNSTDTQYFGPGTRLTVL.

This chain uses TRBV7-3 with TRBJ2-3; 8 nucleotides align to TRBD2. CDR1 is SGHTA, CDR2 FQGTGA, per germline. Trimming at V came to 3 bases and at J to 1 base, leaving 9 bases not matched to a gene. The CDR3 has 17 amino acids. CDR3 in amino acids: CASSFGRSGSGTDTQYF. The CDR3 DNA reads as TGTGCCAGCAGCTTCGGACGAAGCGGGAGTGGCACAGATACGCAGTATTTT.

The gene calls are TRBV15 and TRBJ2-5; 7 bases are a match to TRBD2. J was trimmed by 2 bases and V by 0 bases; bases with no gene match: 12. The CDR3 loop spans 18 amino acids. Looked up from germline, CDR1 is LNHNV and CDR2 is YYDKDF (reference sequence). Here the CDR3 DNA reads TGTGCCACCAGCAGAGATCAATCTGGGGGGAGGGGTCAAGAGACCCAGTACTTC. This sequence encodes CATSRDQSGGRGQETQYF.

V usage is TRBV5-1 and J usage is TRBJ2-5; 8 bases fit TRBD2. The V gene's germline CDR1 is SGHRS and CDR2 YFSETQ. The CDR3 has 14 residues. Germline trimming cut 4 bases from V and 4 bases from J; bases unmatched to any gene: 6. The CDR3 here is CASSTGLERETQYF. The CDR3 DNA sequence: TGCGCCAGCAGCACGGGACTAGAGCGAGAGACCCAGTACTTC. The full variable domain, its missing parts supplied by reference TRBV5-1 and TRBJ2-5, is KAGVTQTPRYLIKTRGQQVTLSCSPISGHRSVSWYQQTPGQGLQFLFEYFSETQRNKGNFPGRFSGRQFSNSRSEMNVSTLELGDSALYLCASSTGLERETQYFGPGTRLLVL.

The chain employs TRBV1 and TRBJ2-2; TRBD2 is taken as the D call from the table, unchecked against the DNA. TRBV1 is tagged as a pseudogene. The CDR3 covers 17 residues. The CDR3 DNA sequence: TGCACCAGCAGCCTGGGTAGCGGGAGCCCCCCAACCGGGGAGCTGTTTTTT. Protein sequence: CTSSLGSGSPPTGELFF.

This clone appeared a single time. The genes are TRBV6-1 and TRBJ1-6; D remains unclear. The CDR3 is made up of 16 amino acids. V was pared by 0 bases and J by 4 bases, with 10 bases between. Germline V gene lookup returns CDR1 MNHNS and CDR2 SASEGT. Here the CDR3 reads CASSEAHRRYNSPLHF. CDR3 sequence (DNA): TGTGCCAGCAGTGAAGCCCATAGGAGGTATAATTCACCCCTCCACTTT.

The chain recombines TRBV11-3 with TRBJ2-7; maybe TRBD1 (6 bases). The CDR3 length is 13 residues. V shed 5 bases and J shed 2 bases, with 10 bases lying between them. Germline V gene lookup returns CDR1 SGHNT and CDR2 YENEEA. CDR3 protein: CASSAGTTYEQYF. CDR3 DNA sequence: TGTGCCAGCAGCGCCGGGACAACCTACGAGCAGTACTTC.

The rearrangement links TRBV29-1 to TRBJ1-4; 7 nucleotides line up with TRBD1. The CDR3 spans 16 residues. Germline lookup yields CDR1 SQVTM and CDR2 ANQGSEA. After removal of 4 bases from V and 0 bases from J, the junction contained 8 bases not matched to a gene. The CDR3 protein is CSVVGGTATTNEKLFF. CDR3 bases: TGCAGCGTTGTAGGCGGGACAGCTACAACTAATGAAAAACTGTTTTTT. The full variable domain, rest sourced from reference TRBV29-1 and TRBJ1-4, is SAVISQKPSRDICQRGTSLTIQCQVDSQVTMMFWYRQQPGQSLTLIATANQGSEATYESGFVIDKFPISRPNLTFSTLTVSNMSPEDSSIYLCSVVGGTATTNEKLFFGSGTQLSVL.

The V gene is TRBV4-1, the J gene TRBJ2-7; D gene ambiguous. V was shortened by 4 bases and J by 2 bases, with 12 bases between the two germline ends. Germline V gives CDR1 MGHRA, CDR2 YSYEKL. The CDR3 runs to 14 residues. In DNA form, the CDR3 reads TGCGCCAGCAGCCGAGAACAAGGTACCTACGAGCAGTACTTC. Its translation is CASSREQGTYEQYF.

The chain employs TRBV5-1 and TRBJ1-5, with D unclear. The V gene's germline CDR1 is SGHRS and CDR2 YFSETQ. Trimming shortened V by 1 base and J by 6 bases, and 11 bases separated the two germline ends. The CDR3 contains 14 residues. The CDR3: CASSLYGEGQPQHF. CDR3 in DNA: TGCGCCAGCAGCTTGTACGGGGAGGGTCAGCCCCAGCATTTT.

The chain links TRBV7-9 to TRBJ1-3; D ambiguous. Germline V gene sequence: CDR1 SEHNR, CDR2 FQNEAQ (reference sequence). Deletions cut 1 base from V and 0 bases from J, with 7 bases between. This CDR3 contains 15 residues. CDR3 in amino acids: CASSLEKFSGNTIYF. DNA of the CDR3: TGTGCCAGCAGCTTAGAAAAATTCTCTGGAAACACCATATATTTT.

The chain has TRBV7-3 and TRBJ2-3; D not resolved. The CDR3 extends over 13 amino acids. The germline V gene encodes CDR1 SGHTA and CDR2 FQGTGA. The germline V and J ends were trimmed by 6 bases and 1 base, with 8 bases remaining between them. The CDR3 DNA reads as TGTGCCAGCAGGTCCCAGGGCACAGATACGCAGTATTTT. It translates to CASRSQGTDTQYF.

V gene TRBV29-1 combines with J gene TRBJ2-7; 9 bases map to TRBD1. J was trimmed by 5 bases and V by 6 bases; bases with no gene match: 8. CDR3 size: 13 residues. The germline V gene encodes CDR1 SQVTM and CDR2 ANQGSEA. The CDR3: CSVPGQGSHEQYF. Here the CDR3 DNA reads TGCAGCGTGCCGGGACAGGGTTCCCACGAGCAGTACTTC.